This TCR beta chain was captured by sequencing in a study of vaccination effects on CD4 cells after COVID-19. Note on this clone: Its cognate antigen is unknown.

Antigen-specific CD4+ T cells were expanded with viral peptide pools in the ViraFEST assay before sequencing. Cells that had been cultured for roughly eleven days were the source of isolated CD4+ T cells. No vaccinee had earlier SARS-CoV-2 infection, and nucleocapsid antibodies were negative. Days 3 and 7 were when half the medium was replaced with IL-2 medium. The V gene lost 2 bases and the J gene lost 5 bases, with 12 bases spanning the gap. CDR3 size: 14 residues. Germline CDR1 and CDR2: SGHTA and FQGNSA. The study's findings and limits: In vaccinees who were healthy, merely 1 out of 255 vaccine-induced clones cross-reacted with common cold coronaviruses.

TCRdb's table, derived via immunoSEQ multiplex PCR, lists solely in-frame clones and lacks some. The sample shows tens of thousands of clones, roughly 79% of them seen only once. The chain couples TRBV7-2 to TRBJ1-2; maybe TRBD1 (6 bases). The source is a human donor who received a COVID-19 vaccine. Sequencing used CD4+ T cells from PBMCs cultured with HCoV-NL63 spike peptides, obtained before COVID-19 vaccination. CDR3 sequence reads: CASSLQGPQYGYTF. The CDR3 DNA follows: TGTGCCAGCAGCTTACAGGGGCCTCAATATGGCTACACCTTC. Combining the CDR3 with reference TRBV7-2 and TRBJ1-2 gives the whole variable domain GAGVSQSPSNKVTEKGKDVELRCDPISGHTALYWYRQSLGQGLEFLIYFQGNSAPDKSGLPSDRFSAERTGGSVSTLTIQRTQQEDSAVYLCASSLQGPQYGYTFGSGTRLTVV.